These T cell receptor beta chains were read from a single sample in a study. One entry per CDR3 protein, called by TCRdb with MiXCR from the 5' RACE reads. The table records roughly 50,000 distinct CDR3 sequences, around 26% of them present only once. The sample comprised tumor-infiltrating naive CD4+ T cells sorted from the breast tumor. These TCRs come from a female donor with breast cancer. The CDR3 runs from the conserved cysteine through the conserved F or W. Each record gives: CDR3 DNA, CDR3 protein, D gene, J gene, clone size, V gene. A D gene is named only where the DNA matches it firmly. Where a row states a size, it is once, few, many or the class of an expanded clone; other rows omit it.

DNA: TGTGCCAGCAGCCCAGGGACTAGCGGTTACAATGAGCAGTTCTTC
CDR3: CASSPGTSGYNEQFF
D: TRBD2
J: TRBJ2-1
size: few
V: TRBV7-3

DNA: TGTGCCAGCAGCTTAGTGGGGACAGGGCGGGCCTTGACTGAAGCTTTCTTT
CDR3: CASSLVGTGRALTEAFF
D: TRBD1
J: TRBJ1-1
size: .
V: TRBV7-8

DNA: TGTGCCAGCAGCTACTTCCTCGGGCTAGCGCTAACCTACGAGCAGTACTTC
CDR3: CASSYFLGLALTYEQYF
D: .
J: TRBJ2-7
size: many
V: TRBV5-6

DNA: TGCGCCAGCAGTAAGGGCCTTTCAGAGGCCTACAATGAGCAGTTCTTC
CDR3: CASSKGLSEAYNEQFF
D: .
J: TRBJ2-1
size: .
V: TRBV5-1

DNA: TGCAGTGCTAGACAGGCTCTGAGGCGATACGAGCAGTACTTC
CDR3: CSARQALRRYEQYF
D: .
J: TRBJ2-7
size: few
V: TRBV20-1

DNA: TGTGCCAGCGGCCTTGTACTAGCGAGCTCCTACGAGCAGTACTTC
CDR3: CASGLVLASSYEQYF
D: TRBD2
J: TRBJ2-7
size: .
V: TRBV27

DNA: TGTGCCAGCAGCCCCATAGCGGGAGGCCCTCAAAACATTCAGTACTTC
CDR3: CASSPIAGGPQNIQYF
D: TRBD2
J: TRBJ2-4
size: .
V: TRBV7-9

DNA: TGTGCCAGCAATCCGATGAGAACCGACACGGGTGGCTACACCTTC
CDR3: CASNPMRTDTGGYTF
D: .
J: TRBJ1-2
size: .
V: TRBV28

DNA: TGTGCCAGCACCGGGCCCTCGGGTACGCAGTATTTT
CDR3: CASTGPSGTQYF
D: .
J: TRBJ2-3
size: few
V: TRBV6-1

DNA: TGCAGTGCTAGCCCCCGGGTAGATTGGATCTTC
CDR3: CSASPRVDWIF
D: .
J: TRBJ2-1
size: few
V: TRBV20-1

DNA: TGTGCCAGCAGCCCCCCGAGGGGCACTGAAGCTTTCTTT
CDR3: CASSPPRGTEAFF
D: .
J: TRBJ1-1
size: many
V: TRBV4-2

DNA: TGTGCCAGCAGGGGACAGGGGCACCCTATGTTTGGCTACACCTTC
CDR3: CASRGQGHPMFGYTF
D: TRBD1
J: TRBJ1-2
size: .
V: TRBV6-5

DNA: TGTGCCAGCAGCGAGGGGGCGCGCAGAATGAACACTGAAGCTTTCTTT
CDR3: CASSEGARRMNTEAFF
D: TRBD1
J: TRBJ1-1
size: many
V: TRBV7-3

DNA: TGTGCCAGCTCATCCTACAGGGGAACTAATGAAAAACTGTTTTTT
CDR3: CASSSYRGTNEKLFF
D: TRBD1
J: TRBJ1-4
size: few
V: TRBV18

DNA: TGTGCCAGCAGTTTATGGGCCCGTAGGTCCTACAATGAGCAGTTCTTC
CDR3: CASSLWARRSYNEQFF
D: .
J: TRBJ2-1
size: .
V: TRBV12-3/TRBV12-4

DNA: TGCGCCAGCAGCTTGGGCAGAATGGGTGCTAGGGGCTACACCTTC
CDR3: CASSLGRMGARGYTF
D: .
J: TRBJ1-2
size: .
V: TRBV5-1

DNA: TGCGCCAGCAGCTGGAACCGGACAGGGGGCGTTTCCTACGAGCAGTACTTC
CDR3: CASSWNRTGGVSYEQYF
D: TRBD1
J: TRBJ2-7
size: few
V: TRBV5-1

DNA: TGTGCCAGCAGGGGTGGACTAGCGGGTACAGATACGCAGTATTTT
CDR3: CASRGGLAGTDTQYF
D: TRBD2
J: TRBJ2-3
size: few
V: TRBV7-6

DNA: TGTGCCAGCAGTGGAACAGGGGACGCCACCTACGAGCAGTACTTC
CDR3: CASSGTGDATYEQYF
D: TRBD1
J: TRBJ2-7
size: few
V: TRBV28

DNA: TGTGCCAGCAGCTTTCTACGAGGTAGCGGGAGGGCCTACGAGCAGTACTTC
CDR3: CASSFLRGSGRAYEQYF
D: TRBD2
J: TRBJ2-7
size: .
V: TRBV7-2

DNA: TGTGCCACCGGACCGGGACTAACGGGAGTCTCAAGGTACGAGCAGTACTTC
CDR3: CATGPGLTGVSRYEQYF
D: TRBD2
J: TRBJ2-7
size: .
V: TRBV10-3

DNA: TGTGCCAGCAGACCCGGACAGACGAACACTGAAGCTTTCTTT
CDR3: CASRPGQTNTEAFF
D: .
J: TRBJ1-1
size: few
V: TRBV4-2

DNA: TGTGCCAGCAGCTCGACAGGGGGTAACACTGAAGCTTTCTTT
CDR3: CASSSTGGNTEAFF
D: TRBD1
J: TRBJ1-1
size: few
V: TRBV7-9

DNA: TGTGCCAGCAGCTTATCAGGGTCCGACCATTACAATGAGCAGTTCTTC
CDR3: CASSLSGSDHYNEQFF
D: .
J: TRBJ2-1
size: few
V: TRBV5-6